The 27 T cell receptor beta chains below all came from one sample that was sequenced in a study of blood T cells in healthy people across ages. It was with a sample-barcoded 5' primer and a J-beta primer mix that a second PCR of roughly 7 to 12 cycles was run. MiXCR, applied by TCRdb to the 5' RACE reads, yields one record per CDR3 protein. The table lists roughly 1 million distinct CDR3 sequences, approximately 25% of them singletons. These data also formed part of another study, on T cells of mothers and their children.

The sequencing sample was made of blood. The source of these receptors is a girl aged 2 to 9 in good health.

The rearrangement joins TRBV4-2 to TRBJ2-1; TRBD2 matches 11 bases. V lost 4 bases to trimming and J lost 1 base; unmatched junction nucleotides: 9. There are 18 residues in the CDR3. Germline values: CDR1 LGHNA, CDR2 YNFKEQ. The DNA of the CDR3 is TGTGCCAGCAGCCGGGGACTAGCGGCCCTGACGTCCTACAATGAGCAGTTCTTC. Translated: CASSRGLAALTSYNEQFF.

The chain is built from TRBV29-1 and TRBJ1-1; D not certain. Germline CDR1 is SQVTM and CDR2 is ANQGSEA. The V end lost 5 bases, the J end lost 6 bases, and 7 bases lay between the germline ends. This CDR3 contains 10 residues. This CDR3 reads CSVTSPEAFF. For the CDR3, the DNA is TGCAGCGTTACTTCCCCTGAAGCTTTCTTT.

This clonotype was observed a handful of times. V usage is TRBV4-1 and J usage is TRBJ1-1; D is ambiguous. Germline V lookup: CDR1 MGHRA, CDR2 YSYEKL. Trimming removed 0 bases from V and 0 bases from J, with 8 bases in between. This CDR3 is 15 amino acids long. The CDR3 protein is CASSQEPGLNTEAFF. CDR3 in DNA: TGCGCCAGCAGCCAAGAACCGGGGTTGAACACTGAAGCTTTCTTT.

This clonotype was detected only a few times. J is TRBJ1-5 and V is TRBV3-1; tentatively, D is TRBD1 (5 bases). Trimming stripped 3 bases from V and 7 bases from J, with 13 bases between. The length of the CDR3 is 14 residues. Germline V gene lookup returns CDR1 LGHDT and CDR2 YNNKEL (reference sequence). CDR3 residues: CASSHAGLEQPQHF. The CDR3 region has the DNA TGTGCCAGCAGCCACGCAGGGTTAGAGCAGCCCCAGCATTTT.

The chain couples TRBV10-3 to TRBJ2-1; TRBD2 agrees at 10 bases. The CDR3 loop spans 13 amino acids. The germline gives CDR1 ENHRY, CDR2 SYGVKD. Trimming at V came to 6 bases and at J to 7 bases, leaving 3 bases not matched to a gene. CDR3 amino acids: CAIRAGGPNEQFF. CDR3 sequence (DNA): TGTGCCATCAGAGCGGGAGGGCCGAATGAGCAGTTCTTC.

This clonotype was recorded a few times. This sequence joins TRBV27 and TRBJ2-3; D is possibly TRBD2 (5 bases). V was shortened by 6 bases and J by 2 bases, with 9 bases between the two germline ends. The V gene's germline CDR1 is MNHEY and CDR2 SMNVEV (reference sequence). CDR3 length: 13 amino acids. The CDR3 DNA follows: TGTGCCAGCAGCGGACTCGACACAGATACGCAGTATTTT. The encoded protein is CASSGLDTDTQYF.

DNA for the CDR3: TGTGCCAGCAGCCCAACGTGGGGTTGGTCGGAGACCCAGTACTTC. Protein product: CASSPTWGWSETQYF. J is TRBJ2-5 and V is TRBV13; D unresolved. Germline-derived CDR1 and CDR2 are PRHDT and FYEKMQ (reference sequence). There are 15 residues in the CDR3. V was trimmed by 5 bases and J by 5 bases, leaving 18 bases between them.

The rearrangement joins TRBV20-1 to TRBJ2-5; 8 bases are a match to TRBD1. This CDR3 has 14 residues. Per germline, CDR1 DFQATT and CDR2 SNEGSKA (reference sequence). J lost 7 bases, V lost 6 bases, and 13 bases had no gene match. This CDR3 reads CSATQTGEYGTQYF. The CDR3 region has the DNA TGCAGTGCAACCCAGACAGGGGAGTACGGGACCCAGTACTTC.

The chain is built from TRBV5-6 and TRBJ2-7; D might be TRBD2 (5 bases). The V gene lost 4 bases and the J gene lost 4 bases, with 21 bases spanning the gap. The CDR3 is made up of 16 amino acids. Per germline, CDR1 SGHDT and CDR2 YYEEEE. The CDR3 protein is CASSLASSGEGYEQYF. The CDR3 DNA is TGTGCCAGCAGCCTGGCCTCATCCGGGGAAGGGTACGAGCAGTACTTC.

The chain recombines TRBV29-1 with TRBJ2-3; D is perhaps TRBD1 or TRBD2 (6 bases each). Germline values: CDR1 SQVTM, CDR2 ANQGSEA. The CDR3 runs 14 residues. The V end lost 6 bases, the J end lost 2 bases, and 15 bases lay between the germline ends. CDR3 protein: CSVIGGILTDTQYF. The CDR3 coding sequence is TGCAGCGTCATAGGGGGGATTCTCACAGATACGCAGTATTTT.

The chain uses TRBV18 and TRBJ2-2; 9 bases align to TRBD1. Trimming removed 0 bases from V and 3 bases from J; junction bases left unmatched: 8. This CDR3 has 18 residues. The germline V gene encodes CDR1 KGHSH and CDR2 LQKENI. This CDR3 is CASSPPTTRDRDTGELFF. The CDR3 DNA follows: TGTGCCAGCTCACCACCTACAACGCGGGACAGGGACACCGGGGAGCTGTTTTTT. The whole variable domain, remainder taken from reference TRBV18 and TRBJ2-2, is NAGVMQNPRHLVRRRGQEARLRCSPMKGHSHVYWYRQLPEEGLKFMVYLQKENIIDESGMPKERFSAEFPKEGPSILRIQQVVRGDSAAYFCASSPPTTRDRDTGELFFGEGSRLTVL.

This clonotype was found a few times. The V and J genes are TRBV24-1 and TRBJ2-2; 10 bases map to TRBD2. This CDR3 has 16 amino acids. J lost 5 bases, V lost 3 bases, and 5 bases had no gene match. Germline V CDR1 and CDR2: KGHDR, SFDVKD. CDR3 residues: CATSDPAGGTTGELFF. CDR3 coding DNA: TGTGCCACCAGTGATCCAGCGGGGGGGACAACCGGGGAGCTGTTTTTT.

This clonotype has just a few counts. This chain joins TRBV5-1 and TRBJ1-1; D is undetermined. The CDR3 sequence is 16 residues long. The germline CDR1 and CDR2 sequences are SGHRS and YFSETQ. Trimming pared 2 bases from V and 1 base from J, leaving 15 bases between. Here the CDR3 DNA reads TGCGCCAGCAGCTTAGATCAGGCCGAAACGAACACTGAAGCTTTCTTT. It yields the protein CASSLDQAETNTEAFF.

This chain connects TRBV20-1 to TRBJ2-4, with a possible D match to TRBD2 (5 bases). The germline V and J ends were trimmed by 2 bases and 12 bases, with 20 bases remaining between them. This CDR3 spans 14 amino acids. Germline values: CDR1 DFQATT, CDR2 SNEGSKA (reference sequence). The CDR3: CSARSGVLPLDQYF. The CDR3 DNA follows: TGCAGTGCTAGATCCGGGGTTCTTCCCCTTGATCAGTACTTC.

In DNA, the CDR3 is TGCAGCGTTGTAAGGACCACTGAAGCTTTCTTT. It specifies CSVVRTTEAFF. The genes are TRBV29-1 and TRBJ1-1; D gene ambiguous. The CDR3 covers 11 residues. The V and J ends lost 4 bases and 4 bases respectively, with 7 bases between them. CDR1 and CDR2 (germline): SQVTM, ANQGSEA. Complete variable domain (other parts from reference TRBV29-1 and TRBJ1-1): SAVISQKPSRDICQRGTSLTIQCQVDSQVTMMFWYRQQPGQSLTLIATANQGSEATYESGFVIDKFPISRPNLTFSTLTVSNMSPEDSSIYLCSVVRTTEAFFGQGTRLTVV.

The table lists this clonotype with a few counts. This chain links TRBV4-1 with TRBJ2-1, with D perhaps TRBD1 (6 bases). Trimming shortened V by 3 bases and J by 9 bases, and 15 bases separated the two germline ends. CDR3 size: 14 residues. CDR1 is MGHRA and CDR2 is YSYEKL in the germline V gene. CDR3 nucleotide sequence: TGCGCCAGCAGCCACCCCGCGGACAGTTTTGAGCAGTTCTTC. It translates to CASSHPADSFEQFF.

In DNA form, the CDR3 reads TGTGCCAGCAGTTTTTCTTTCGGGGGTGGAAACACCATATATTTT. This translates into CASSFSFGGGNTIYF. This chain links TRBV12-3 or TRBV12-4 with TRBJ1-3, with D possibly TRBD1 on 5 matching bases. V lost 3 bases and J 3 bases, leaving 12 bases between the germline ends. The CDR3 runs to 15 residues.

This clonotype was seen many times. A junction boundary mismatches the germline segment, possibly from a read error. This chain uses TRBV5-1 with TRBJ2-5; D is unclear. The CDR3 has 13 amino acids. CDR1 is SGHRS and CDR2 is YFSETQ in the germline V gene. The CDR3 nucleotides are TGTGCCAGCAGCTTAGGCTACCAAGAGACCCAGTACTTC. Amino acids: CASSLGYQETQYF.

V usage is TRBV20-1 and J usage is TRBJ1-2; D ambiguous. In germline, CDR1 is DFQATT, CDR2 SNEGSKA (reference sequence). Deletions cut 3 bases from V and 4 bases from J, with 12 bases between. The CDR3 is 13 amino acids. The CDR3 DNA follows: TGCAGTGCTAGGTATCGTGATACCTATGGCTACACCTTC. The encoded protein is CSARYRDTYGYTF.

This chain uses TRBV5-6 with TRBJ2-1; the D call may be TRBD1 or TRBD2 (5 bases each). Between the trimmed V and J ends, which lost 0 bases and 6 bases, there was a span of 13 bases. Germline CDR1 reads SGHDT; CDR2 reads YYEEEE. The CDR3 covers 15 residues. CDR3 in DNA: TGTGCCAGCAGCTTGGAAGGGACGGGTACCAATGAGCAGTTCTTC. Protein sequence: CASSLEGTGTNEQFF.

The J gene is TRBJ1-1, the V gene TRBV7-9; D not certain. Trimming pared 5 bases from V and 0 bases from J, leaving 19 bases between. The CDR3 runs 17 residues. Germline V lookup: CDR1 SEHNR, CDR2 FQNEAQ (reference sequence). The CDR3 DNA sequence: TGTGCCAGCAGCGCCACCAGACGGAACACTATGAACACTGAAGCTTTCTTT. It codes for CASSATRRNTMNTEAFF.

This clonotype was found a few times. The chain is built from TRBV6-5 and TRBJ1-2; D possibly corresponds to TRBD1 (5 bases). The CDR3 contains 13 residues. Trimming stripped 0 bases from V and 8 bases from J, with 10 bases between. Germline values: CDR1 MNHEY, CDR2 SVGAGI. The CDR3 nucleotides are TGTGCCAGCAGTTACTCGGGGGTACAGGGCTACACCTTC. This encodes CASSYSGVQGYTF.

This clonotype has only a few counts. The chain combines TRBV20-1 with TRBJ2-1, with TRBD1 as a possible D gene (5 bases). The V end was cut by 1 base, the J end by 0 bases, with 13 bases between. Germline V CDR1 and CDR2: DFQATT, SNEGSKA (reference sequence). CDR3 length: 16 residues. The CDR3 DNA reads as TGCAGTGCTAGAGGGGGCAAATCGGACTCCTACAATGAGCAGTTCTTC. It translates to CSARGGKSDSYNEQFF.

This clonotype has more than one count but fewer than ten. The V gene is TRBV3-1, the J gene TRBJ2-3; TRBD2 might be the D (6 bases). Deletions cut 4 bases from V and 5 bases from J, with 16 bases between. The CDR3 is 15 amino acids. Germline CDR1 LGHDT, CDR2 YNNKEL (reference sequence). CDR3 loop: CASSPSPLALDTQYF. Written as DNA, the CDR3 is TGTGCCAGCAGCCCAAGCCCACTAGCCTTAGATACGCAGTATTTT.

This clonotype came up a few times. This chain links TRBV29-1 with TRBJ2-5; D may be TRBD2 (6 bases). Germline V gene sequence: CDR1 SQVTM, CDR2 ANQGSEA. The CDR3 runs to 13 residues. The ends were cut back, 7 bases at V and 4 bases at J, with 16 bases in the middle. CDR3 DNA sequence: TGCAGCGCTTTTCCCAGGGAGGCAGAGACCCAGTACTTC. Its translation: CSAFPREAETQYF. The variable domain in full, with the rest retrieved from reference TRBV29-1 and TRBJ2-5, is SAVISQKPSRDICQRGTSLTIQCQVDSQVTMMFWYRQQPGQSLTLIATANQGSEATYESGFVIDKFPISRPNLTFSTLTVSNMSPEDSSIYLCSAFPREAETQYFGPGTRLLVL.

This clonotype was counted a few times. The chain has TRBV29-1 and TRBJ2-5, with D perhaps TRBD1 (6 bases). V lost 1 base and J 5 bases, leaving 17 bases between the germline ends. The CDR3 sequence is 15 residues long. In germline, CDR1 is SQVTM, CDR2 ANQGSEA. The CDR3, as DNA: TGCAGCGTTGAAGTTGGGGGATGGGGGCACGAGACCCAGTACTTC. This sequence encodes CSVEVGGWGHETQYF.

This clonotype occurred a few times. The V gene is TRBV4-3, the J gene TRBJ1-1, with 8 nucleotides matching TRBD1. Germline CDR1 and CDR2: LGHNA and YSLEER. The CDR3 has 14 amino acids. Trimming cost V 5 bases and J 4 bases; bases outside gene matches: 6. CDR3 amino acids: CASSVDRGSTEAFF. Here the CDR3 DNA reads TGCGCCAGCAGCGTAGACAGGGGTAGCACTGAAGCTTTCTTT.